This T cell receptor beta chain was identified during a study of kidney transplant recipient with SARS-CoV-2 infection. Germline loops: CDR1 SNHLY, CDR2 FYNNEI. There are 14 residues in the CDR3. The V end lost 0 bases, the J end lost 4 bases, and 8 bases lay between the germline ends. One entry per CDR3 protein results from TCRdb running MiXCR on the reads. The table has about 250,000 distinct CDR3 sequences, 25% to 30% seen once. The input for sequencing was a blood sample, taken at baseline and on day 111 from a kidney transplant recipient. The chain joins TRBV2 to TRBJ2-3; D is possibly TRBD2 (6 bases). This sequence originates from a male patient between 25 and 39 years old who had COVID-19 and was a kidney transplant recipient. A share of the T cells may be of graft donor origin. The CDR3 DNA reads TGTGCCAGCAGTGAAGCGGGGGGAGCAGATACGCAGTATTTT. Protein product: CASSEAGGADTQYF.